The 28 T cell receptor beta chains listed next were all sequenced from one sample in a study of spatial heterogeneity in lung cancer. In TCRdb, the 5' RACE reads were re-called with MiXCR into one record per CDR3 protein. The sample gives around 110,000 distinct CDR3 sequences, 9.5% to 15% of which show up once; around 17% is in the top ten. Time point noted: blood at routine non-recurrence follow-up after resection. Whole RNA came from tumor, nontumor lung or frozen PBMC and was sequenced without being sorted. This specimen consisted of PBMCs, obtained at follow-up. These receptors all stem from a male donor with early-stage non-small cell lung cancer.

The chain is built from TRBV28 and TRBJ2-7, with D possibly matching TRBD1 (5 bases). Trimming removed 1 base at V and 0 bases at J, with 10 bases between. CDR1 is MDHEN and CDR2 is SYDVKM in the germline V gene. The CDR3 runs to 15 residues. The CDR3 region has the DNA TGTGCCAGCAGTTTATACAGGAGATACTCCTACGAGCAGTACTTC. Its protein product is CASSLYRRYSYEQYF. Full variable domain (remainder filled in from reference TRBV28 and TRBJ2-7): DVKVTQSSRYLVKRTGEKVFLECVQDMDHENMFWYRQDPGLGLRLIYFSYDVKMKEKGDIPEGYSVSREKKERFSLILESASTNQTSMYLCASSLYRRYSYEQYFGPGTRLTVT.

This clonotype has a count of ten or more. The genes are TRBV10-3 and TRBJ1-4; TRBD1 is a possible D gene (6 bases). The length of the CDR3 is 14 residues. V was cut by 3 bases and J by 3 bases, with 8 bases left in between. Germline-derived CDR1 and CDR2 are ENHRY and SYGVKD. The CDR3 loop is CAISEGGSNEKLFF. DNA of the CDR3: TGTGCCATCAGTGAAGGGGGGTCTAATGAAAAACTGTTTTTT.

The rearrangement joins TRBV7-2 to TRBJ1-5; D not certain. The CDR3 sequence is 13 residues long. The germline V and J ends were trimmed by 4 bases and 3 bases, with 7 bases remaining between them. Germline-derived CDR1 and CDR2 are SGHTA and FQGNSA. CDR3 DNA sequence: TGTGCCAGCAGCTATAGGGCCAATCAGCCCCAGCATTTT. It codes for CASSYRANQPQHF.

This chain uses TRBV7-2 with TRBJ1-4; tentative D call: TRBD1 (5 bases). Between the trimmed V and J ends, which lost 5 bases and 4 bases, there was a span of 11 bases. The CDR3 is 14 residues long. Germline-derived CDR1 and CDR2 are SGHTA and FQGNSA. The CDR3, as DNA: TGTGCCAGCAGCCGGGGCGTCCGTAATGAAAAACTGTTTTTT. Encoded protein: CASSRGVRNEKLFF.

This clonotype was seen a few times. The chain uses TRBV4-1 and TRBJ1-6; D is uncertain. Germline CDR1 and CDR2: MGHRA and YSYEKL. Trimming took off 1 base at V and 0 bases at J, with 13 bases between the two ends. The CDR3 spans 18 residues. CDR3 region: CASSQGTAPGSYNSPLHF. CDR3 sequence (DNA): TGCGCCAGCAGCCAAGGGACGGCGCCCGGCTCCTATAATTCACCCCTCCACTTT.

This clonotype was seen many times. V is TRBV14 and J is TRBJ1-6; possibly TRBD1 for D (5 bases). The CDR3 sequence is 15 residues long. Germline values: CDR1 SGHDN, CDR2 FVKESK. V dropped 1 base and J dropped 7 bases, with 11 bases sitting between them. The CDR3 region has the DNA TGTGCCAGCAGCCAAGCTCCAGGGTGGAATTCACCCCTCCACTTT. It codes for CASSQAPGWNSPLHF.

This clonotype has a count of ten or more. This sequence joins TRBV4-3 and TRBJ2-7; TRBD1 is a possible D gene (6 bases). Trimming stripped 0 bases from V and 2 bases from J, with 14 bases between. The length of the CDR3 is 16 residues. Germline V lookup: CDR1 LGHNA, CDR2 YSLEER. The CDR3 bases are TGCGCCAGCAGCCAAGATGGCGGACAGTACCCCTACGAGCAGTACTTC. Translating gives CASSQDGGQYPYEQYF.

This clonotype was seen a few times. J is TRBJ2-3 and V is TRBV12-2; TRBD1 is the table's D call, not checked against the DNA. TRBV12-2 is described as a pseudogene. This CDR3 is 16 amino acids long. The CDR3 spells CASRLVVTGLTDTQYF. CDR3 sequence (DNA): TGTGCAAGTCGCTTAGTAGTAACAGGGTTAACAGATACGCAGTATTTT.

This clonotype was counted ten times or more. V and J are TRBV29-1 and TRBJ1-1; weak D call: TRBD1 (5 bases). Germline CDR1 and CDR2: SQVTM and ANQGSEA. There are 13 residues in the CDR3. V was cut by 7 bases and J by 4 bases, with 16 bases left in between. Here the CDR3 DNA reads TGCAGCGCCGGGCAAGGGGTTTTCACTGAAGCTTTCTTT. Protein: CSAGQGVFTEAFF. Complete variable domain (other parts from reference TRBV29-1 and TRBJ1-1): SAVISQKPSRDICQRGTSLTIQCQVDSQVTMMFWYRQQPGQSLTLIATANQGSEATYESGFVIDKFPISRPNLTFSTLTVSNMSPEDSSIYLCSAGQGVFTEAFFGQGTRLTVV.

A few counts support this clonotype. This chain joins TRBV27 and TRBJ2-7; D gene uncertain. V was shortened by 1 base and J by 5 bases, with 9 bases between the two germline ends. Looked up from germline, CDR1 is MNHEY and CDR2 is SMNVEV (reference sequence). The CDR3 is 13 amino acids. CDR3 in DNA: TGTGCCAGCAGTTTATGGGGATCAGACGAGCAGTACTTC. It encodes CASSLWGSDEQYF.

This clonotype was counted ten times or more. The gene calls are TRBV6-5 and TRBJ2-1, with 11 nucleotides matching TRBD2. The V segment lost 6 bases and the J segment 5 bases; nucleotides outside the gene matches: 6. The CDR3 is made up of 15 amino acids. Germline CDR1 is MNHEY and CDR2 is SVGAGI. In DNA form, the CDR3 reads TGTGCCAGCAGACCTAGCGGGGGGCAGAACAATGAGCAGTTCTTC. Its protein product is CASRPSGGQNNEQFF.

This clonotype was seen a few times. The chain uses TRBV12-3 or TRBV12-4 and TRBJ1-6; D call uncertain. This CDR3 spans 15 amino acids. The germline V and J ends were trimmed by 6 bases and 7 bases, with 16 bases remaining between them. The CDR3 bases are TGTGCCAGCAGCGTATCCGGACCGCTAAATTCACCCCTCCACTTT. Translating it yields CASSVSGPLNSPLHF.

The gene calls are TRBV7-9 and TRBJ1-2; a weak D match, TRBD1 (5 bases). Germline values: CDR1 SEHNR, CDR2 FQNEAQ (reference sequence). Trimming took off 4 bases at V and 1 base at J, with 10 bases between the two ends. This CDR3 region has 14 residues. CDR3 nucleotide sequence: TGTGCCAGCAGCTCAACAGGTTATAACTATGGCTACACCTTC. Amino acids: CASSSTGYNYGYTF.

This clonotype was observed at least ten times. This chain joins TRBV29-1 and TRBJ1-3; D is uncertain. CDR3 size: 12 residues. The germline V gene has CDR1 SQVTM and CDR2 ANQGSEA. V gave up 5 bases and J gave up 3 bases, with 8 bases separating them. The CDR3 loop is CSVREVGNTIYF. CDR3 nucleotide sequence: TGCAGCGTTCGTGAGGTTGGAAACACCATATATTTT.

In this sample, this clonotype turned up many times. This rearrangement joins TRBV20-1 to TRBJ2-5; TRBD2 matches 7 bases. Germline V CDR1 and CDR2: DFQATT, SNEGSKA (reference sequence). The CDR3 runs to 14 residues. J lost 5 bases, V lost 6 bases, and 12 bases had no gene match. The CDR3 here is CSAGGGTPGETQYF. In DNA, the CDR3 is TGCAGTGCAGGCGGGGGTACGCCGGGGGAGACCCAGTACTTC.

This clonotype was recorded at least ten times. The V call is TRBV7-6, the J call TRBJ2-3, with 7 nucleotides matching TRBD2. CDR1 and CDR2 from the germline V gene are SGHVS and FNYEAQ. The CDR3 has 15 amino acids. Germline trimming cut 5 bases from V and 3 bases from J; bases unmatched to any gene: 8. Here the CDR3 DNA reads TGTGCCAGCAGCCCTGGGGGGGGGTGGACAGATACGCAGTATTTT. It codes for CASSPGGGWTDTQYF.

V is TRBV6-1 and J is TRBJ2-1, with TRBD1 matching 7 bases. Germline V CDR1 and CDR2: MNHNS, SASEGT. With V trimmed by 2 bases and J by 8 bases, 30 bases remained unmatched. CDR3 length: 22 residues. DNA of the CDR3: TGTGCCAGCAGTGAACTCCCGAGTGGGCCAGGGGGTCGTTATGGCAAAGTGGATGAGCAGTTCTTC. Its translation: CASSELPSGPGGRYGKVDEQFF.

The chain couples TRBV5-1 to TRBJ2-5, with D possibly being TRBD2 (6 bases). The CDR3 runs 17 residues. Germline lookup yields CDR1 SGHRS and CDR2 YFSETQ. The V end lost 3 bases, the J end lost 1 base, and 19 bases lay between the germline ends. The CDR3, as DNA: TGCGCCAGCAGCTCTAGCCTGTCGGGGGTTGTCCAAGAGACCCAGTACTTC. The encoded protein is CASSSSLSGVVQETQYF.

In this sample, this clonotype turned up many times. The chain joins TRBV29-1 to TRBJ1-2, with 8 bases identical to TRBD1. This CDR3 has 12 residues. CDR1 and CDR2 from the germline V gene are SQVTM and ANQGSEA. The J segment lost 5 bases and the V segment lost 4 bases, leaving 3 bases of the junction unmatched. The CDR3 DNA follows: TGCAGCGTTGGGACAGGGTATTATGGCTACACCTTC. Protein: CSVGTGYYGYTF.

This clonotype was recorded at least ten times. The chain has TRBV10-2 and TRBJ1-6; D may be TRBD1 (6 bases). The V and J ends lost 3 bases and 6 bases respectively, with 12 bases between them. Per the germline V gene, CDR1 is WSHSY and CDR2 is SAAADI. The CDR3 runs to 15 residues. The CDR3 loop is CASSENDRTNSPLHF. For the CDR3, the DNA is TGCGCCAGCAGTGAAAATGACAGGACTAATTCACCCCTCCACTTT.

This clonotype showed up many times. The V gene is TRBV29-1, the J gene TRBJ2-5; D is perhaps TRBD2 (6 bases). V was pared by 4 bases and J by 5 bases, with 20 bases between. This CDR3 is 15 amino acids long. From germline, CDR1 is SQVTM and CDR2 ANQGSEA. The CDR3 nucleotides read TGCAGCGTTGTTCGGGGGTCCTCGAGAGGGGAGACCCAGTACTTC. It encodes CSVVRGSSRGETQYF.

This clonotype was counted ten times or more. V gene TRBV20-1 combines with J gene TRBJ2-5; 13 bases are a match to TRBD2. CDR1 is DFQATT, CDR2 SNEGSKA, per germline (reference sequence). The CDR3 is 16 residues long. The trim removed 5 bases at V and 5 bases at J, leaving 11 bases unmatched. Here the CDR3 DNA reads TGCAGTGCTCAGGGGACTAGCGGGGACCCGCAGGAGACCCAGTACTTC. Its protein product is CSAQGTSGDPQETQYF.

This clonotype showed up just a few times. This chain uses TRBV3-1 with TRBJ2-3, with TRBD1 as a possible D gene (6 bases). Trimming removed 5 bases from V and 0 bases from J, with 18 bases in between. This CDR3 is 17 amino acids long. Germline loops: CDR1 LGHDT, CDR2 YNNKEL (reference sequence). The CDR3, as DNA: TGTGCCAGCAGCACTTACACACAGGGCCCTAGCACAGATACGCAGTATTTT. This codes for CASSTYTQGPSTDTQYF.

This clonotype showed up just a few times. The rearrangement links TRBV28 to TRBJ2-1, with D possibly called TRBD1 or TRBD2 (5 bases each). Trimming shortened V by 2 bases and J by 0 bases, and 14 bases separated the two germline ends. In germline, CDR1 is MDHEN, CDR2 SYDVKM. CDR3 size: 17 residues. The CDR3 loop is CASSLAGTSYSYNEQFF. The CDR3 bases are TGTGCCAGCAGTTTAGCCGGGACCTCCTACTCCTACAATGAGCAGTTCTTC.

This clonotype has ten or more counts. The chain carries TRBV29-1 and TRBJ1-2; 7 bases align to TRBD1. V was clipped by 3 bases and J by 4 bases; unmatched bases: 8. The CDR3 extends over 14 amino acids. CDR1 and CDR2 from the germline V gene are SQVTM and ANQGSEA. CDR3 loop: CSVDVPGGVYGYTF. CDR3 bases: TGCAGCGTTGATGTGCCAGGGGGTGTCTATGGCTACACCTTC.

This clonotype appeared many times. The chain recombines TRBV29-1 with TRBJ1-2; D gene uncertain. Deletions cut 4 bases from V and 8 bases from J, with 11 bases between. CDR3 length: 11 residues. Germline CDR1 SQVTM, CDR2 ANQGSEA. This CDR3 is CSVGGIDGYTF. The CDR3 DNA follows: TGCAGCGTTGGAGGGATCGACGGCTACACCTTC.

This clonotype occurred a few times. The rearrangement joins TRBV10-3 to TRBJ2-7; D gene unclear. The length of the CDR3 is 11 residues. Trimming stripped 6 bases from V and 5 bases from J, with 8 bases between. Looked up from germline, CDR1 is ENHRY and CDR2 is SYGVKD. CDR3 DNA: TGTGCCATCAGGAGTAGTAACGAGCAGTACTTC. Residues: CAIRSSNEQYF.

This clonotype appeared many times. One end of the junction does not line up with germline, which may come from a read error. The genes are TRBV7-7 and TRBJ2-2; the D is unclear. CDR3 length: 13 residues. Germline assignment: CDR1 SSHAT and CDR2 FNYEAQ (reference sequence). The CDR3 spells CASSPMKAGELFF. The CDR3 DNA reads as TGTGCTAGCAGCCCGATGAAGGCCGGGGAGCTGTTTTTT. The variable domain in full, with the rest retrieved from reference TRBV7-7 and TRBJ2-2, is GAGVSQSPRYKVTKRGQDVTLRCDPISSHATLYWYQQALGQGPEFLTYFNYEAQPDKSGLPSDRFSAERPEGSISTLTIQRTEQRDSAMYRCASSPMKAGELFFGEGSRLTVL.